Given below is one T cell receptor beta chain in context. Its antigen is not yet known. No much larger clonotype is one base removed from it; base qualities were not supplied. The data stem from a study of vaccination effects on CD4 cells after COVID-19 (dated by TCRdb to between 2021 and 2024). Regarding the research as a whole: Across the study, the median time from the second dose to post-vaccine sampling was 72 days (range 14 to 241). SARS-CoV-2 spike-specific CD4+ TCR repertoires were compared before and after mRNA vaccination in COVID-19 convalescent patients and in infection-naive vaccine recipients. A total of nine to ten COVID-19 convalescent patients and a handful of SARS-CoV-2-naive healthy vaccine recipients were included in the full study. In the study, cultures from other donors were sequenced using the Oncomine TCR Beta short-read assay on an Illumina iSeq 100.

Libraries were built with the immunoSEQ multiplex PCR assay. DNA from the CD4+ T cells that had been cultured and isolated underwent TCR beta CDR3 sequencing. The study's own analysis went as follows. The analysis removed non-productive TCR sequences, trimmed reads to the CDR3 region, and retained only CDR3s that were 7 or more amino acids long. The MANAFEST web app was used to identify antigen-specific clonotypes by comparing expansion in peptide wells with expansion in reference cultures. Positive clones required FDR<0.05 expansion versus reference and all other wells, odds ratio above 5, and frequency above 0.1% in two replicate wells. A clonotype was defined as cross-reactive if the clonotype was significantly expanded both in SARS-CoV-2 spike wells and in at least one common cold coronavirus spike condition. CDR3 similarity was assessed by Levenshtein distance using the stringdist R package, and unrooted trees were constructed with ape in R 3.6.1. TCRdb mirrors the immuneACCESS table, restricted to in-frame sequences. Some clones are absent from its copies; in checked studies, under half trace to an unresolved V gene, and the reason for the others is unknown. The DNA was the basis for D and trimming; V, J and clone size are from that table. This sample is represented by around 65,000 clones; around 73% of them were singletons. About 1.2% of the sample lies in the top ten.

The ViraFEST assay stimulated PBMC with viral peptide pools and then used TCR sequencing to identify antigen-specific CD4+ T cell clonotypes by expansion. After about 10 days of culture, CD4+ T cells were isolated with the EasySep CD4+ T cell isolation kit. Two doses of either the BNT162b2 or the mRNA-1273 mRNA SARS-CoV-2 vaccine were administered to participants. None of the healthy vaccine recipients had a prior SARS-CoV-2 infection, which was confirmed by nucleocapsid antibody tests that came back negative both before and after vaccination. Each well held roughly 2 million PBMC cultured in IMDM containing roughly 5% human AB serum, 9 to 10 IU/ml IL-2 and gentamicin, along with roughly 10 ug/ml peptides. On days 3 and 7, half of the culture medium was replaced with fresh IL-2-containing medium. Unless otherwise noted, each peptide stimulation condition was cultured in triplicate wells. Using Ficoll-Paque Plus gradient centrifugation, PBMC were separated from whole blood and then either used fresh or cryopreserved at -140C. The overlapping peptide pools covered the spike proteins of SARS-CoV-2 and of the common cold coronaviruses HCoV-NL63, HCoV-OC43 and HCoV-229E. Genomic DNA was extracted from cultured CD4+ T cells with the QIAamp micro DNA kit.

Beyond this particular receptor, the publication reports: In healthy vaccine recipients, vaccine-induced clones were almost all SARS-CoV-2 mono-reactive, with only 1 of 255 cross-reactive with common cold coronaviruses. The study was limited by a small number of convalescent patients, and early post-infection timepoints were lacking. Both infection-induced and vaccine-induced clones contracted markedly at late post-vaccination timepoints, which is consistent with waning T cell responses.

The sequences come from CD4+ T cells from PBMCs cultured with HCoV-229E spike peptides, collected after COVID-19 vaccination. The meaning of the sample's cell subset or site label: HCoV-229E spike overlapping peptide pool stimulation. The receptor was isolated from a human donor who received a COVID-19 vaccine.

CDR3 protein: CASALTGNTEAFF. The DNA sequence is given as TGCGCCAGCGCCCTGACAGGGAACACTGAAGCTTTCTTT. This sequence uses TRBV5-1 and TRBJ1-1; possibly the D gene is TRBD1, per 6 matching bases. Cut back by 7 bases and 1 base, the V and J ends lie 11 bases apart. The germline V gene sets CDR1 to SGHRS and CDR2 to YFSETQ. The CDR3 covers 13 residues, taking in both the cysteine and the phenylalanine. Only the CDR3 part of the read is kept: 39 bases, read in frame from the first base.